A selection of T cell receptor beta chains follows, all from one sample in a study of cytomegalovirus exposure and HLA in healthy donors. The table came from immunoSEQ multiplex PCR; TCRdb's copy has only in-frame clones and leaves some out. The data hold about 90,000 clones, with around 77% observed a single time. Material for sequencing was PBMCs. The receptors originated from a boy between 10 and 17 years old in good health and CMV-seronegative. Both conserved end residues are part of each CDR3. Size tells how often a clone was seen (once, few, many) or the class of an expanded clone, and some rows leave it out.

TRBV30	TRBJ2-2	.	CAWSVRQGMATGELFF
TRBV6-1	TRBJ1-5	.	CASRGQTNQPQHF
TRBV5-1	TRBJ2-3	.	CASSLTSGRDTQYF
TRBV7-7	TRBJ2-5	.	CASSLPGEIETQYF
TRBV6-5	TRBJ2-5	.	CASSSGQYRKTETQYF
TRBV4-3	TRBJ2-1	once	CASSQRRTSGYNEQFF
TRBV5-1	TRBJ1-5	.	CASSLDGTDNQPQHF
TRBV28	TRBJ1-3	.	CASSFRGSSGNTIYF
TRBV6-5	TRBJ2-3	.	CASSQAGVWTDTQYF
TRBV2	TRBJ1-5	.	CASSENGLGRGSHF
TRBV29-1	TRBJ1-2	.	CSGITGDGDGYTF
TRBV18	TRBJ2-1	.	CASSPPRGTYNEQFF
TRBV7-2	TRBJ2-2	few	CASSLALTGELFF
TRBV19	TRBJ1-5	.	CASSIWGQGNQPQHF
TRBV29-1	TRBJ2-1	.	CSVEGSASYNEQFF
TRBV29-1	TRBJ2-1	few	CSGDTSYNEQFF
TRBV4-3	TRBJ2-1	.	CASSQDRGRGSNEQFF
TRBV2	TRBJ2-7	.	CASTNKYEQYF
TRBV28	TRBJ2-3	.	CASSSGAATDTQYF
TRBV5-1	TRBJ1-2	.	CASSLGDRANGYTF
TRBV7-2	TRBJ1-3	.	CASSPRDSQSGNTIYF
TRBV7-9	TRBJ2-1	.	CASSPRLAGDPRNEQFF
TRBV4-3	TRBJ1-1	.	CASSQDTTPGQHREAFF
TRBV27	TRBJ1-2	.	CASSLGGEVYGYTF
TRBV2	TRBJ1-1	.	CASSEVYTEAFF
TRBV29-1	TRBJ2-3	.	CSVEDRAGRRGHSTDTQYF
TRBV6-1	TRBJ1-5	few	CASRDSLPQPQHF
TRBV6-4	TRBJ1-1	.	CASSTLDRGLSEAFF
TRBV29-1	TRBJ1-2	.	CSARTGGYGYTF
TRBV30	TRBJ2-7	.	CAWEEGYEQYF
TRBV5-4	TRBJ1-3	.	CASSRTRTGPLNTIYF
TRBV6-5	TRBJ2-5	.	CASSYNPSGIGETQYF
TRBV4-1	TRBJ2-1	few	CASSSSGGPSNEQFF
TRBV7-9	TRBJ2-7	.	CASSSNRGPSLEEQYF
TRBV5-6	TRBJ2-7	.	CASSRTELRDSGYEQYF
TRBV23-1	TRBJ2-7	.	CANAKEGTRVSEQYF
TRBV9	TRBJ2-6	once	CASSVDPGSTGANVLTF
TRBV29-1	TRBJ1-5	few	CSVRTGEYQPQHF
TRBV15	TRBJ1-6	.	CATSSPRLNAYSPLHF
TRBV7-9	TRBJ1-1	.	CASSHPLSGMNTEAFF
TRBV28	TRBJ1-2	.	CASSPYDSGQGAYGYTF
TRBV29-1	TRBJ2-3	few	CSGEAGGVDTQYF
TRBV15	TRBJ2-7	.	CATSRETVWTGLYEQYF
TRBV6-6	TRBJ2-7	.	CASSYSELAGGGEQYF
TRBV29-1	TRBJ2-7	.	CSVEGGKNYEQYF
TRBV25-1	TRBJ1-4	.	CASSELGTGNEKLFF
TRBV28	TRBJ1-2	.	CASSHGGFYREAVIYGYTF
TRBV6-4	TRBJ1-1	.	CASGHPEAFF